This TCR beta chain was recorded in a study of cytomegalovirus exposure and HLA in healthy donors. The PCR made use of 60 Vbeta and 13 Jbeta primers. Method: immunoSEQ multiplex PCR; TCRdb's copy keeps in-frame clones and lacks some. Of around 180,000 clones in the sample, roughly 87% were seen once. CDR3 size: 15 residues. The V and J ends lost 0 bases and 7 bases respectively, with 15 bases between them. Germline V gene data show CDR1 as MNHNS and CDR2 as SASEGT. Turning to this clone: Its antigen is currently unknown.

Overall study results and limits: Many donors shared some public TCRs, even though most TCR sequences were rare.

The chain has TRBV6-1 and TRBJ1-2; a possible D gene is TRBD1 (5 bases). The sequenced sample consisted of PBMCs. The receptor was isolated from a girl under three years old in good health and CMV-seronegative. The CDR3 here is CASSEAGGAGRGYTF. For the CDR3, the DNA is TGTGCCAGCAGTGAAGCGGGAGGGGCAGGTCGTGGCTACACCTTC.